Shown below are 6 T cell receptor beta chains from a single sample sequenced in a study of cytomegalovirus exposure and HLA in healthy donors. Using immunoSEQ multiplex PCR, the repertoire was profiled, and TCRdb retains in-frame clones only, with some absent. The profile shows around 110,000 clones, about 87% of them singletons. The sequenced material came from PBMCs. These receptors came from a young woman in good health and CMV-seropositive.

This chain joins TRBV27 and TRBJ2-4; possibly TRBD1 for D (6 bases). V was trimmed by 5 bases and J by 1 base, leaving 9 bases between them. CDR3 length: 14 amino acids. The germline V gene encodes CDR1 MNHEY and CDR2 SMNVEV (reference sequence). The CDR3 coding sequence is TGTGCCAGCAGTCTAGGACAGGCCAAAAACATTCAGTACTTC. Amino acids: CASSLGQAKNIQYF.

This sequence joins TRBV11-2 and TRBJ2-6; 7 bases match TRBD2. This CDR3 has 19 amino acids. CDR1 is SGHAT and CDR2 is FQNNGV in the germline V gene. Trimming took 1 base from V and 4 from J; bases not matched to a gene: 13. DNA of the CDR3: TGTGCCAGCAGCTTAGTCGAGCGGGGCCCCCTGGGGGGGGCCAACGTCCTGACTTTC. Translating gives CASSLVERGPLGGANVLTF.

The CDR3 sequence is CAISDGWRGVGEQYF. The CDR3 DNA follows: TGTGCCATCAGTGACGGATGGCGGGGGGTCGGCGAGCAGTACTTC. The V and J genes are TRBV10-3 and TRBJ2-7; 8 nucleotides agree with TRBD2. Germline V gene lookup returns CDR1 ENHRY and CDR2 SYGVKD. V shed 3 bases and J 6 bases; nucleotides not matched to a gene: 10. The CDR3 is 15 amino acids.

The rearrangement joins TRBV25-1 to TRBJ2-1; D might be TRBD2 (6 bases). The CDR3 consists of 15 residues. Germline V gene data show CDR1 as MGHDK and CDR2 as SYGVNS. Trimming cost V 4 bases and J 4 bases, with 14 bases left between them. This CDR3 is CASSVGGLLYNEQFF. The CDR3 DNA reads as TGTGCCAGCAGTGTCGGGGGTCTCCTATACAATGAGCAGTTCTTC.

The chain carries TRBV13 and TRBJ2-5; D ambiguous. Trimming removed 3 bases at V and 5 bases at J, with 7 bases between. Germline V CDR1 and CDR2: PRHDT, FYEKMQ (reference sequence). The CDR3 loop spans 12 amino acids. CDR3 protein: CASSFTRETQYF. DNA for the CDR3: TGTGCCAGCAGCTTTACGAGGGAGACCCAGTACTTC.

The chain is built from TRBV4-3 and TRBJ1-2, with 7 bases lining up with TRBD1. The CDR3 extends over 15 amino acids. With 5 bases clipped from V and 2 bases from J, the junction kept 8 bases outside the gene matches. The germline V gene encodes CDR1 LGHNA and CDR2 YSLEER. DNA for the CDR3: TGCGCCAGCAGCGAAACATCGACAGGGAACTATGGCTACACCTTC. It translates to CASSETSTGNYGYTF.